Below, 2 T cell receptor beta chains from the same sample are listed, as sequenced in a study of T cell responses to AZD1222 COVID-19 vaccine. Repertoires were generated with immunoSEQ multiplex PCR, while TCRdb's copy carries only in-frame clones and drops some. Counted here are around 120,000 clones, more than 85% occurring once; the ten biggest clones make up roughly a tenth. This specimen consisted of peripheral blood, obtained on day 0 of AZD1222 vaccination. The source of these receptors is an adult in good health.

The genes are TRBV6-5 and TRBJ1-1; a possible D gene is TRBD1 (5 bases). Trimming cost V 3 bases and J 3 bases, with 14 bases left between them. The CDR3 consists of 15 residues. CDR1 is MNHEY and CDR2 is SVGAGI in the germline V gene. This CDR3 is CASSYLDQGDTEAFF. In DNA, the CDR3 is TGTGCCAGCAGTTATTTGGACCAGGGTGACACTGAAGCTTTCTTT.

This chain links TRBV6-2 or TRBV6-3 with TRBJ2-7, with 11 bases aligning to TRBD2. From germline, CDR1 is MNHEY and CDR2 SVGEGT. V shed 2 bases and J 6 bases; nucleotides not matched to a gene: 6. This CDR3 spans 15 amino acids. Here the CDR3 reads CASSYTGTSGIEQYF. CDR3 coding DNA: TGTGCCAGCAGTTACACCGGGACTAGCGGAATCGAGCAGTACTTC.